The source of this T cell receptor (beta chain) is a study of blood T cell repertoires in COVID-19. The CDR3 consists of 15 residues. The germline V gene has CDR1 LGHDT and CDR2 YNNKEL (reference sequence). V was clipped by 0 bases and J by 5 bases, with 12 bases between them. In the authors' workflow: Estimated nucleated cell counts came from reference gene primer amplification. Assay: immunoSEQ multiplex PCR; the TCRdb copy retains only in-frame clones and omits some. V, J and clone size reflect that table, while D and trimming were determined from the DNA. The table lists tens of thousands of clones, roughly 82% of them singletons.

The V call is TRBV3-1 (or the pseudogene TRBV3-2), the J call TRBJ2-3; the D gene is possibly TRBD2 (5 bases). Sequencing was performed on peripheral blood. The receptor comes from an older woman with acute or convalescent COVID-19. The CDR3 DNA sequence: TGTGCCAGCAGCCAAGATGCTAGCATTGGAGATACGCAGTATTTT. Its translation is CASSQDASIGDTQYF.